This T cell receptor (beta chain) was recorded in a study of blood T cells in healthy people across ages. Alongside a J-beta primer mix, a sample-barcoded 5' primer served in a second PCR lasting roughly 7 to 12 cycles. TCRdb itself ran the 5' RACE reads through MiXCR, one entry per CDR3 protein. The table includes roughly 680,000 distinct CDR3 sequences, over 20% detected once. The TCR comes from a man in his 70s in good health. Material for sequencing was blood.

The CDR3 protein is CSANKTSGSPRGKNIQYF. The CDR3 DNA reads as TGCAGCGCTAATAAGACTAGCGGGAGTCCCCGTGGCAAAAACATTCAGTACTTC. The genes are TRBV29-1 and TRBJ2-4; 12 nucleotides match TRBD2. V lost 7 bases to trimming and J lost 3 bases; unmatched junction nucleotides: 16. CDR3 length: 18 residues. Looked up from germline, CDR1 is SQVTM and CDR2 is ANQGSEA.